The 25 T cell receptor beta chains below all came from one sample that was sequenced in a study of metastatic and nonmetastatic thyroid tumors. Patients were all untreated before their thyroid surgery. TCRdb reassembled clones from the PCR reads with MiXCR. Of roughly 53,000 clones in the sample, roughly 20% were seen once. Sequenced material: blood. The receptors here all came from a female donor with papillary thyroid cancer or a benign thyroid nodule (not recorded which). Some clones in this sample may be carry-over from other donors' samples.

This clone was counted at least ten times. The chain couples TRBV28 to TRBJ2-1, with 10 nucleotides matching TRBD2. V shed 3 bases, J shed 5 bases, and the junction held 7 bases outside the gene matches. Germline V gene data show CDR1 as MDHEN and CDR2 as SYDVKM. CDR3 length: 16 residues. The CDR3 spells CASSFLTSGLHNEQFF. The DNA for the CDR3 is TGTGCCAGCAGTTTTTTGACTAGCGGGTTACACAATGAGCAGTTCTTC.

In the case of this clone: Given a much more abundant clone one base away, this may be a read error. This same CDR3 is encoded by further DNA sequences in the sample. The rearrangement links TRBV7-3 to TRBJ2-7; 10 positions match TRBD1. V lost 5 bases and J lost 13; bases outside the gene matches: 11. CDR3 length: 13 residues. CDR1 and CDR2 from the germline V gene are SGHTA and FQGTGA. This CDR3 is CASSRDRGQERYF. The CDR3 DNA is TGTGCCAGCAGCCGCGACAGGGGGCAAGAGCGTTACTTC.

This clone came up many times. CDR3 in amino acids: CASSSLQGMKDTEAFF. Written as DNA, the CDR3 is TGTGCCAGCAGTTCCCTTCAGGGAATGAAGGACACTGAAGCTTTCTTT. The V and J genes are TRBV6-1 and TRBJ1-1, with D maybe TRBD1 (5 bases). Germline V gives CDR1 MNHNS, CDR2 SASEGT. This CDR3 is built from 16 residues. The ends were cut back, 5 bases at V and 3 bases at J, with 19 bases in the middle.

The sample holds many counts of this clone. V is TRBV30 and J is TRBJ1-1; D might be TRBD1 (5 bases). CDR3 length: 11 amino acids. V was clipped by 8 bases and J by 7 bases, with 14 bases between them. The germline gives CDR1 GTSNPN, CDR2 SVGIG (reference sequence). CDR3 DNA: TGTGCCGGATACCGGGACGTTGAAGCTTTCTTT. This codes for CAGYRDVEAFF.

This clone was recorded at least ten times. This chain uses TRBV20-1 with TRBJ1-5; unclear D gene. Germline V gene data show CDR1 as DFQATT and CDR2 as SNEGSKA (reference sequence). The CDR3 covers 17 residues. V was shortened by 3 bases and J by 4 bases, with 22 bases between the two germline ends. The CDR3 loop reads CSASSQKGLVDNQPQHF. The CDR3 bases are TGCAGTGCTAGTAGTCAAAAGGGTTTGGTTGATAATCAGCCCCAGCATTTT.

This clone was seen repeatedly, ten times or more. The CDR3 loop reads CATSDTSYEQYF. DNA of the CDR3: TGTGCCACCAGTGACACATCTTACGAGCAGTACTTC. The chain uses TRBV24-1 and TRBJ2-7; D uncertain. The CDR3 sequence is 12 residues long. The germline V and J ends were trimmed by 4 bases and 4 bases, with 7 bases remaining between them. Germline assignment: CDR1 KGHDR and CDR2 SFDVKD.

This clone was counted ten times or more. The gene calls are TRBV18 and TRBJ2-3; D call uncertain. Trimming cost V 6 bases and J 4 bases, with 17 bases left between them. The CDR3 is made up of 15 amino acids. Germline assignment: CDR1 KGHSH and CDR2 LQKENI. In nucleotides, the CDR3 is TGTGCCAGCTCGCGTCTTCTAGAGAGTGCAGATACGCAGTATTTT. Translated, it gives CASSRLLESADTQYF.

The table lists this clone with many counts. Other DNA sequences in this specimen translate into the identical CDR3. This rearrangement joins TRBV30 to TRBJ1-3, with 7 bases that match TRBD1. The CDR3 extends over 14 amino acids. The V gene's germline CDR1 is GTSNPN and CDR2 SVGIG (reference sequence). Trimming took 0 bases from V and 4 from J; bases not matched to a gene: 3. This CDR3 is CAWSVGGAGNTIYF. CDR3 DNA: TGTGCCTGGAGTGTAGGGGGCGCGGGAAACACCATATATTTT.

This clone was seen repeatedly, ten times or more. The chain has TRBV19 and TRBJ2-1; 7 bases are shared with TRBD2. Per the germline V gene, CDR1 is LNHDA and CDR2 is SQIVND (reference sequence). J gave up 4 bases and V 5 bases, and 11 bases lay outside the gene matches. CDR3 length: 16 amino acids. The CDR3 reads CASSDSTSAPYNEQFF. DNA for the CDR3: TGTGCCAGTAGTGACTCTACTAGCGCCCCTTACAATGAGCAGTTCTTC.

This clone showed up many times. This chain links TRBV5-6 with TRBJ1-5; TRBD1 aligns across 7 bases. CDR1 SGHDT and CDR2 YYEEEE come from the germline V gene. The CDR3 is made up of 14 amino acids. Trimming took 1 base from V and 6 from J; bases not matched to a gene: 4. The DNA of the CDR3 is TGTGCCAGCAGCTTGAGACAGGGTGGTCAGCCCCAGCATTTT. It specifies CASSLRQGGQPQHF.

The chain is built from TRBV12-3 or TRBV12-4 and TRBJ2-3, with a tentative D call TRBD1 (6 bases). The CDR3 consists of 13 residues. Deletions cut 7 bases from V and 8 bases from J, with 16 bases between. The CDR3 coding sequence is TGTGCCAGCACGTCCAGAAGGGGGTTTACGCAGTATTTT. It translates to CASTSRRGFTQYF.

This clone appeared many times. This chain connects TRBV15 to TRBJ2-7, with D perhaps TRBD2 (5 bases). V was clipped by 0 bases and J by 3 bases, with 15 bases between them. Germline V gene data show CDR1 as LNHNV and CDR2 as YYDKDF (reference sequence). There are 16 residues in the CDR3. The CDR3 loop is CATSREAPGVIYEQYF. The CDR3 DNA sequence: TGTGCCACCAGCAGAGAGGCCCCCGGGGTAATCTACGAGCAGTACTTC. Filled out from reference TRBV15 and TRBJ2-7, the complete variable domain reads DAMVIQNPRYQVTQFGKPVTLSCSQTLNHNVMYWYQQKSSQAPKLLFHYYDKDFNNEADTPDNFQSRRPNTSFCFLDIRSPGLGDTAMYLCATSREAPGVIYEQYFGPGTRLTVT.

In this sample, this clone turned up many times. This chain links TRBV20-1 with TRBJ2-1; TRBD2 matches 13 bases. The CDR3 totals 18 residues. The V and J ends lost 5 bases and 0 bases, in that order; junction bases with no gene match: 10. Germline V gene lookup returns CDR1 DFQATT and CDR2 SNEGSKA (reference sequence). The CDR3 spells CSAGEGLAGSLSYNEQFF. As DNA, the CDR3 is TGCAGTGCTGGGGAGGGACTAGCGGGATCCCTCTCCTACAATGAGCAGTTCTTC.

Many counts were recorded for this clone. CDR3 in DNA: TGTGCCAGCAGCTTAGGATGGTACCAAGAGACCCAGTACTTC. Translation: CASSLGWYQETQYF. V is TRBV7-2 and J is TRBJ2-5, with D uncertain. CDR1 SGHTA and CDR2 FQGNSA come from the germline V gene. V gave up 1 base and J gave up 0 bases, with 6 bases separating them. The CDR3 is made up of 14 amino acids.

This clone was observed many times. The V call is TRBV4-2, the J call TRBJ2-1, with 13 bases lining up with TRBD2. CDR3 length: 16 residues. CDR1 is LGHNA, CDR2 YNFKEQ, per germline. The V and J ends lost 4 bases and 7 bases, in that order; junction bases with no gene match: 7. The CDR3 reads CASSPRTSGSWNEQFF. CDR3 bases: TGTGCCAGCAGCCCACGGACTAGCGGGAGTTGGAATGAGCAGTTCTTC.

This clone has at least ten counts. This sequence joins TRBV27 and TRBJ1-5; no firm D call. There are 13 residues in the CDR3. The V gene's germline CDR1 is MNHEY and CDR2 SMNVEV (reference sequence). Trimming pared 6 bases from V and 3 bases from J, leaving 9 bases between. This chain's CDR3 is CASSVAFNQPQHF. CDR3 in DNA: TGTGCCAGCAGCGTGGCGTTCAATCAGCCCCAGCATTTT.

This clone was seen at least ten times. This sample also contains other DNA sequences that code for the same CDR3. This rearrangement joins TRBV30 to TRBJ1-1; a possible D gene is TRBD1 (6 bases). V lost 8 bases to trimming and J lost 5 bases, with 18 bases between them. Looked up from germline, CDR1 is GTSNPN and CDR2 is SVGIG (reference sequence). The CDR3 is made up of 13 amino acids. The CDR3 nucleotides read TGTGCCGGACTTACAGGGTCAAGAACTGAAGCTTTCTTT. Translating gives CAGLTGSRTEAFF.

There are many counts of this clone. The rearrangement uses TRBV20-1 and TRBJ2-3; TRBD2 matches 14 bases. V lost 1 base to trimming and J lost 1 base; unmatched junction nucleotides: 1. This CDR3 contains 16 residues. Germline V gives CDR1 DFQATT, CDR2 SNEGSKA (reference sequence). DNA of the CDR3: TGCAGTGCTAGAGTGGGACTAGCGGGAGGCACAGATACGCAGTATTTT. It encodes CSARVGLAGGTDTQYF.

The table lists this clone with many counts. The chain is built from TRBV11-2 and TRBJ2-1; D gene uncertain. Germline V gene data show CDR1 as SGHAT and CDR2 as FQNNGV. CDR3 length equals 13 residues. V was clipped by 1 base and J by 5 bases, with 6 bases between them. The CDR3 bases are TGTGCCAGCAGCTTAGGGCGACACAATGAGCAGTTCTTC. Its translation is CASSLGRHNEQFF.

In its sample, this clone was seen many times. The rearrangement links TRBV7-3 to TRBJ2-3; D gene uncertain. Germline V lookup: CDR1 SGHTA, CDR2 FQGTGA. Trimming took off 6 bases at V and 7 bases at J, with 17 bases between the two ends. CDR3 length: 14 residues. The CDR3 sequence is CASSSYQIGNTQYF. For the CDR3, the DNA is TGTGCCAGCAGTTCGTACCAGATTGGAAATACGCAGTATTTT.

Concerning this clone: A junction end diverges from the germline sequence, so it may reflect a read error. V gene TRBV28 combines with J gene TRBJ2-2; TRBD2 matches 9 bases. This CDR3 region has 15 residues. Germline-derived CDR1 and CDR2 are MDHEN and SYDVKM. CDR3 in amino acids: CASTLGGRVTAELFF. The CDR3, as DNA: TGTGCCAGCACTTTGGGCGGGAGGGTGACCGCGGAGCTGTTTTTT.

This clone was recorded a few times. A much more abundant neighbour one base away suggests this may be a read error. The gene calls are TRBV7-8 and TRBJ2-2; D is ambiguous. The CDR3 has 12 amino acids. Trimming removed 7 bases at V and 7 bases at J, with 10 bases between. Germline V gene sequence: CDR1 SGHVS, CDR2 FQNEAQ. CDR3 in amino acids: CASIRLLGELFF. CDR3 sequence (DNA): TGTGCCAGCATCCGCCTCCTCGGGGAGCTGTTTTTT.

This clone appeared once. For the CDR3, the DNA is TGTGCCAGCAGGCCTAGCGGGGGCTCCTACAATGAGCAGTTCTTC. Amino acid sequence: CASRPSGGSYNEQFF. The V call is TRBV7-2, the J call TRBJ2-1; TRBD2 agrees at 10 bases. Germline loops: CDR1 SGHTA, CDR2 FQGNSA. V was pared by 6 bases and J by 0 bases, with 2 bases of the junction left unmatched. The CDR3 loop spans 15 amino acids.

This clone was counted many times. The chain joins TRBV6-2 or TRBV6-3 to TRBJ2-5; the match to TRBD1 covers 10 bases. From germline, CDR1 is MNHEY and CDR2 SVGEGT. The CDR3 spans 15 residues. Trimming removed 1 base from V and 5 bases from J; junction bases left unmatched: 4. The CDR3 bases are TGTGCCAGCAGTTACTGGGACAGGGGATTTGAGACCCAGTACTTC. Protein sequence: CASSYWDRGFETQYF.

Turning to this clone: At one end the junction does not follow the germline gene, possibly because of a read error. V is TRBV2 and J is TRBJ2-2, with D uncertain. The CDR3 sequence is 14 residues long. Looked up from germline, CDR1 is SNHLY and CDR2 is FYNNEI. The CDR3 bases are TGTTCCAGCAACCGGCACTTTAACACCGGGGAGCTGTTTTTT. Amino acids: CSSNRHFNTGELFF. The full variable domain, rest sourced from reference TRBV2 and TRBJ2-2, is EPEVTQTPSHQVTQMGQEVILRCVPISNHLYFYWYRQILGQKVEFLVSFYNNEISEKSEIFDDQFSVERPDGSNFTLKIRSTKLEDSAMYFCSSNRHFNTGELFFGEGSRLTVL.